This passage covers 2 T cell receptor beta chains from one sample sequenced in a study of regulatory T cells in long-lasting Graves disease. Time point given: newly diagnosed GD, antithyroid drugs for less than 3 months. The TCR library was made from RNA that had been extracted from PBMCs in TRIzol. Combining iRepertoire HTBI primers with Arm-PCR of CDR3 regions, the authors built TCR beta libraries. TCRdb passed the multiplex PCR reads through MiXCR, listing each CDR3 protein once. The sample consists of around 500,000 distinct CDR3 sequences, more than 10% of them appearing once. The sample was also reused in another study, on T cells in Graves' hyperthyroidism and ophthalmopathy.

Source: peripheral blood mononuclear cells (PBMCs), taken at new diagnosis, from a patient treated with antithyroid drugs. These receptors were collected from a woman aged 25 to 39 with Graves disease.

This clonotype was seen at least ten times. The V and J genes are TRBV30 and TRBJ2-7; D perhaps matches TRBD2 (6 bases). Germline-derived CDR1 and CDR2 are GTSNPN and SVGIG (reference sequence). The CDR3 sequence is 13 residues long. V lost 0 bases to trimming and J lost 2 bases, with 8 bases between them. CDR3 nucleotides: TGTGCCTGGAGTGTACTAGCTACCTACGAGCAGTACTTC. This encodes CAWSVLATYEQYF. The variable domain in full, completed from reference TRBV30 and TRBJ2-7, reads SQTIHQWPATLVQPVGSPLSLECTVEGTSNPNLYWYRQAAGRGLQLLFYSVGIGQISSEVPQNLSASRPQDRQFILSSKKLLLSDSGFYLCAWSVLATYEQYFGPGTRLTVT.

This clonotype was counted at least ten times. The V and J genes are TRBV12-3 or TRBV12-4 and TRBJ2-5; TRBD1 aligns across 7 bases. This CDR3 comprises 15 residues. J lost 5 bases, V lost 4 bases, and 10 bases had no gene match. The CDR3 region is CASSSEQGFGETQYF. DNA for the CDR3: TGTGCCAGCAGTTCTGAACAGGGGTTCGGGGAGACCCAGTACTTC.